The sample holds many counts of the clone carrying this T cell receptor beta chain. Its antigen is not identified. CDR1 and CDR2 from the germline V gene are SGHVS and FQNEAQ. The CDR3 length is 16 residues. V dropped 4 bases and J dropped 3; count of bases not matched to a gene: 11. The source of the sample is a study of T cell repertoires in cytomegalovirus infection. Study at large: Carrying CMV and the relevant HLA type showed in public TCR beta signatures. General study findings and limits: In two of eight donors, the top clonotype was HLA-C-restricted CMV-specific. Carriers of CMV plus the relevant HLA were identified by cumulative public TCR beta family frequency.

TCRdb fed the reads into MiXCR, producing one record per CDR3 protein. Seen here are about 300,000 distinct CDR3 sequences, 8% to 10% observed once, and the top ten hold approximately 2.4%. V is TRBV7-8 and J is TRBJ1-2, with 7 bases matching TRBD1. The sequenced sample consisted of PBMCs. The clonotype originates from a human donor in good health (CMV status not recorded). Some clones in this sample may be carry-over from other donors' samples. CDR3 nucleotides: TGTGCCAGCAGCTCCACTTCCTGGGGGACAGACTATGGCTACACCTTC. Amino acids: CASSSTSWGTDYGYTF.